This T cell receptor beta chain was retrieved from a study of blood T cell repertoires in COVID-19. Background on the study: Sites in the United States, Italy and Spain provided acute and convalescent COVID-19 samples. From T cells, B-cell-depleted T cells, or PBMCs came the material, which was cDNA or gDNA.

This CDR3 has 15 amino acids. CDR1 and CDR2 (germline): MNHNS, SASEGT. The J segment lost 7 bases and the V segment lost 3 bases, leaving 8 bases of the junction unmatched. Methods used by the authors: Amplification with reference gene primers provided the estimates of nucleated cell counts. Repertoires were generated with immunoSEQ multiplex PCR, while TCRdb's copy carries only in-frame clones and drops some. That table supplies the V and J calls and clone size; D and trimming were determined from the DNA. The table records roughly 230,000 clones, roughly 86% of them present only once. The TCR comes from a human donor in a cohort sampled during active COVID-19. This chain links TRBV6-1 with TRBJ1-3, with 8 bases matching TRBD1. Sequences were obtained from peripheral blood. The CDR3 region has the DNA TGTGCCAGCAGTGAGGCGGACAGGGTTAGCAACACCATATATTTT. Its translation is CASSEADRVSNTIYF.